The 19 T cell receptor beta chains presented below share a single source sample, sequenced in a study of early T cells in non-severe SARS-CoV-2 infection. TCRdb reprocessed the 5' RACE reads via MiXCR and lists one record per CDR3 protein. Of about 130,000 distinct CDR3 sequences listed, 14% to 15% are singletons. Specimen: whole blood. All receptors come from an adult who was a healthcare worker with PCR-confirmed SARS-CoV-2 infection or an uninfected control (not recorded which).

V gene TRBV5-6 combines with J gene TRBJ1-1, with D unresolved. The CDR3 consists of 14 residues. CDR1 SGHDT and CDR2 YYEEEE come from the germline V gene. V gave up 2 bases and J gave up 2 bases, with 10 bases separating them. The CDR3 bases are TGTGCCAGCAGCTTCGCGCCGTTAAACACTGAAGCTTTCTTT. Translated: CASSFAPLNTEAFF.

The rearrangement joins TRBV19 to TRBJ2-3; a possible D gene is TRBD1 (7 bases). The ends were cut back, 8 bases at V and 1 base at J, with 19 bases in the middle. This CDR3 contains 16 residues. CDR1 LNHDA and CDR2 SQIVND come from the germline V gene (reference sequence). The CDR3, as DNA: TGTGCCAGTCACTCGGCAGGGGGAGGCCGCACAGATACGCAGTATTTT. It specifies CASHSAGGGRTDTQYF.

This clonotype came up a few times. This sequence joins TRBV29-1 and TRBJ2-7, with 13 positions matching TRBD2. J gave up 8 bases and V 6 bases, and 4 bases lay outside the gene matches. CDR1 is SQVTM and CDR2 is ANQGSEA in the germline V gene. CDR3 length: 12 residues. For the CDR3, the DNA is TGCAGCGTCCCGGGACTAGCGGGACAGCAGTACTTC. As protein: CSVPGLAGQQYF.

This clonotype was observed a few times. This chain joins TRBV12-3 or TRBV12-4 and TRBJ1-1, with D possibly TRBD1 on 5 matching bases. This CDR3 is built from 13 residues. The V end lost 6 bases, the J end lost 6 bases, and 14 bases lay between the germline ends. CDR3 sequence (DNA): TGTGCCAGCAGCCCTGGGGGGTGGCCTGAAGCTTTCTTT. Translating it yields CASSPGGWPEAFF.

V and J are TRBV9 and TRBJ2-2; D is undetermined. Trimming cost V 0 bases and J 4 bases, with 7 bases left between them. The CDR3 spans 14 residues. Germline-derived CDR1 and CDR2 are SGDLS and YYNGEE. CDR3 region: CASSVARSTGELFF. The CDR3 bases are TGTGCCAGCAGCGTAGCCCGTTCCACCGGGGAGCTGTTTTTT.

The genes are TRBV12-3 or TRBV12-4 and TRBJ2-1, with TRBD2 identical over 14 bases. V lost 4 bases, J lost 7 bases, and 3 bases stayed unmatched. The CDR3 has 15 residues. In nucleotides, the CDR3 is TGTGCCAGCAGTTCCGGACTAGCGGGGGGAAATGAGCAGTTCTTC. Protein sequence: CASSSGLAGGNEQFF.

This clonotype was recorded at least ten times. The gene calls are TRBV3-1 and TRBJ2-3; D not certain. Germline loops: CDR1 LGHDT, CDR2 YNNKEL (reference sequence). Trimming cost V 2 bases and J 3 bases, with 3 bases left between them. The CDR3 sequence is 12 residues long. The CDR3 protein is CASSQLTDTQYF. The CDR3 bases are TGTGCCAGCAGCCAACTTACAGATACGCAGTATTTT.

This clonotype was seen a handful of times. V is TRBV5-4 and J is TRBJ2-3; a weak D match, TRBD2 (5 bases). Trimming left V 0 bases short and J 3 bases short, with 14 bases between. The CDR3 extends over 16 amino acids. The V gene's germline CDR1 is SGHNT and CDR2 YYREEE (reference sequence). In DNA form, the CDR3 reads TGTGCCAGCAGCTTGGGGGTACAAGTAGCGACAGATACGCAGTATTTT. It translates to CASSLGVQVATDTQYF.

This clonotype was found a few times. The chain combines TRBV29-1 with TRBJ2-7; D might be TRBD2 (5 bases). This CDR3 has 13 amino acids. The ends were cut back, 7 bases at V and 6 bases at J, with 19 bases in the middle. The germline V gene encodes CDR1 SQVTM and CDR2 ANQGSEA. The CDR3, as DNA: TGCAGCGCCGAAGTCCAAAACGGGGTCGAGCAGTACTTC. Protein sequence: CSAEVQNGVEQYF.

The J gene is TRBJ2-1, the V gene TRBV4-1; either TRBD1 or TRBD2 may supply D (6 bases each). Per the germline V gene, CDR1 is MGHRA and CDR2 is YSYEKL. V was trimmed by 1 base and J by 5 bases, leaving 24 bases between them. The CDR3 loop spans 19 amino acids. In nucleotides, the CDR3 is TGCGCCAGCAGCCAAGGTCGAAGGAACAGGGCGTTAGCGGACAATGAGCAGTTCTTC. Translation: CASSQGRRNRALADNEQFF.

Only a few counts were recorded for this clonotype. CDR3 region: CASRRLSGGDTGELFF. The CDR3 DNA is TGTGCCAGCAGACGTTTGAGCGGGGGGGACACCGGGGAGCTGTTTTTT. The chain recombines TRBV5-4 with TRBJ2-2; 10 nucleotides match TRBD2. The CDR3 covers 16 residues. CDR1 and CDR2 (germline): SGHNT, YYREEE (reference sequence). With V trimmed by 5 bases and J by 3 bases, 7 bases remained unmatched.

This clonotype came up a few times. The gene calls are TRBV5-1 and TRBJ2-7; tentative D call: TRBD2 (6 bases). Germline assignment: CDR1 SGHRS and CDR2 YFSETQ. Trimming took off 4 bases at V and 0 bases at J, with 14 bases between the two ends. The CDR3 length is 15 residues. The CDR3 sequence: CASSPGAGNSYEQYF. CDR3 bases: TGCGCCAGCAGCCCCGGGGCGGGGAACTCCTACGAGCAGTACTTC. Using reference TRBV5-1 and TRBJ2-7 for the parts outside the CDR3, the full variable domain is KAGVTQTPRYLIKTRGQQVTLSCSPISGHRSVSWYQQTPGQGLQFLFEYFSETQRNKGNFPGRFSGRQFSNSRSEMNVSTLELGDSALYLCASSPGAGNSYEQYFGPGTRLTVT.

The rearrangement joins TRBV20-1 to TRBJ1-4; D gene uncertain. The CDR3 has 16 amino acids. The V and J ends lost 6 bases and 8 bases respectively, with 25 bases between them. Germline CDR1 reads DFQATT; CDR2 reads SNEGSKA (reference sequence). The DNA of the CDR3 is TGCAGTGCCCGACATCAGGCTCCTCGAGAAGGGGAAAAACTGTTTTTT. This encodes CSARHQAPREGEKLFF.

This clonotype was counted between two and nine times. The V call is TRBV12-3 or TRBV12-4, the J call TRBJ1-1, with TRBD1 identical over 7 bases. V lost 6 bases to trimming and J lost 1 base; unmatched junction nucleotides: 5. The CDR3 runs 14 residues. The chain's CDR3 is CASRERQGNTEAFF. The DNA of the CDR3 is TGTGCCAGCAGGGAAAGACAGGGGAACACTGAAGCTTTCTTT.

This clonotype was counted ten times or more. The CDR3 bases are TGTGCCAGCAGCCCCATTCTCGAGACCCAGTACTTC. It specifies CASSPILETQYF. The rearrangement joins TRBV11-2 to TRBJ2-5; D is ambiguous. CDR1 is SGHAT and CDR2 is FQNNGV in the germline V gene. Trimming cost V 5 bases and J 5 bases, with 9 bases left between them. The CDR3 loop spans 12 amino acids.

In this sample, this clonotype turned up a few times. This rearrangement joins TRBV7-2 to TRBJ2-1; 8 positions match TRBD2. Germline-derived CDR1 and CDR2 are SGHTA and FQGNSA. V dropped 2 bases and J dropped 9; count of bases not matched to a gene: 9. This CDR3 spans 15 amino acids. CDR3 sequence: CASSLKAGAGSEQFF. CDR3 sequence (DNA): TGTGCCAGCAGCTTAAAAGCGGGGGCCGGATCTGAGCAGTTCTTC. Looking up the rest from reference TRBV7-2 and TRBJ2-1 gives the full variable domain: GAGVSQSPSNKVTEKGKDVELRCDPISGHTALYWYRQSLGQGLEFLIYFQGNSAPDKSGLPSDRFSAERTGGSVSTLTIQRTQQEDSAVYLCASSLKAGAGSEQFFGPGTRLTVL.

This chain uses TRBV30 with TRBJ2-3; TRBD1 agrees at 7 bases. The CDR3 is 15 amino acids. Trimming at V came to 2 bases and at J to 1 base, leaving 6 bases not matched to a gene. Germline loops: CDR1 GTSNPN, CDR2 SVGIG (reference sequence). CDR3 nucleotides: TGTGCCTGGAGTAAGGGGGCGCAGGGCACAGATACGCAGTATTTT. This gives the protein CAWSKGAQGTDTQYF.

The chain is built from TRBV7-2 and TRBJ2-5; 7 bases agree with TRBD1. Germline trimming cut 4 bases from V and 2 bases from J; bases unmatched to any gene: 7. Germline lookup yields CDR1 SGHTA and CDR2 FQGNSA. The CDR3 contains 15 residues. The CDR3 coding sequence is TGTGCCAGCAGCTCCCACAGGGGACGACAAGAGACCCAGTACTTC. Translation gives CASSSHRGRQETQYF.

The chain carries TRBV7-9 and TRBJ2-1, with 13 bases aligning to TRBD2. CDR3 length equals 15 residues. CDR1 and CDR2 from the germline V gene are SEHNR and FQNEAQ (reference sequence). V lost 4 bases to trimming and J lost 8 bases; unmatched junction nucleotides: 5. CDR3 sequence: CASSSTSGGAYEQFF. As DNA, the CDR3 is TGTGCCAGCAGCTCTACTAGCGGGGGGGCTTATGAGCAGTTCTTC.